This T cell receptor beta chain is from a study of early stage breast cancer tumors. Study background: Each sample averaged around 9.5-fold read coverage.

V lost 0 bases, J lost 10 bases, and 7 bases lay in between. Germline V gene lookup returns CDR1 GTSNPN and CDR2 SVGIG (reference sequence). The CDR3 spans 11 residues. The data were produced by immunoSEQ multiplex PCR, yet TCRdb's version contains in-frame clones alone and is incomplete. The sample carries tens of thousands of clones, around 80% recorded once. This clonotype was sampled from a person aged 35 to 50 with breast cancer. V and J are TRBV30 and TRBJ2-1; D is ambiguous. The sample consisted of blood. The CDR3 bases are TGTGCCTGGAGTGTTAAGACGGAGCAGTTCTTC. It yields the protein CAWSVKTEQFF.